Sequencing of this T cell receptor beta chain was carried out in a study of T cell responses to AZD1222 COVID-19 vaccine. Across the whole study: Second-dose groups at about 4 or about 12 weeks were pooled.

Study-level findings and limits: A mostly white British donor set with more females was recruited, and clonal diversity was possibly underestimated. Epitopes outside B.1.351 and B.1.1.7 mutated regions reportedly drew nearly half of spike TCRs. The repertoires were collected only after the peak T cell response.

Using immunoSEQ multiplex PCR, the repertoire was profiled, and TCRdb retains in-frame clones only, with some absent. The table lists approximately 120,000 clones, over 80% of them singletons. To note about this clone: Its antigen is as yet unknown.

The CDR3 sequence is 14 residues long. CDR1 PRHDT and CDR2 FYEKMQ come from the germline V gene (reference sequence). Trimming took off 2 bases at V and 2 bases at J, with 10 bases between the two ends. Sequencing used peripheral blood, obtained on day 0 of AZD1222 vaccination. The chain couples TRBV13 to TRBJ2-7, with unresolved D. The TCR comes from an adult in good health. CDR3 sequence reads: CASSLTRAAYEQYF. CDR3 sequence (DNA): TGTGCCAGCAGCTTAACACGGGCGGCCTACGAGCAGTACTTC.